A single sample gave rise to the 15 T cell receptor beta chains below, sequenced in a study of Ad26.COV2.S vaccination and SARS-CoV-2 variants (dated by TCRdb to the early 2020s). What this sample's treatment or condition label stands for: some 20 received Ad26.COV2.S at low or high dose, single or two shots; about five received placebo; per-sample allocation not given. For vaccine and placebo recipients, repertoires were sequenced using samples collected on day 63 after the first injection. Libraries were prepared through the immunoSEQ multiplex PCR assay. TCRdb's version of the immuneACCESS table is confined to in-frame rearrangements and falls short of the full clone set. An unresolved V gene accounts for under half of the shortfall where checked; the remainder is of unknown origin. For this sample the table gives around 300,000 clones, of which roughly nine tenths were detected only once. The top ten clonotypes cover 5.5% of the sample.

The sample here was peripheral blood, taken in a trial of Ad26.COV2.S vaccine versus placebo. All receptors come from a person aged 18-65 years who received the Ad26.COV2.S COVID-19 vaccine or a placebo.

This sequence joins TRBV4-3 and TRBJ1-2; D is unresolved. The ends were cut back, 4 bases at V and 1 base at J, with 16 bases in the middle. The germline gives CDR1 LGHNA, CDR2 YSLEER. This CDR3 region has 16 residues. The CDR3 region is CASSPKGLGFNYGYTF. DNA for the CDR3: TGCGCCAGCAGCCCCAAAGGACTCGGCTTTAACTATGGCTACACCTTC.

The rearrangement uses TRBV12-3 or TRBV12-4 and TRBJ2-1; 7 bases agree with TRBD1. The CDR3 is 12 amino acids. After removal of 8 bases from V and 7 bases from J, the junction contained 5 bases not matched to a gene. The CDR3 DNA is TGTGCCAGCCGACAGGGTGTAAATGAGCAGTTCTTC. Amino acids: CASRQGVNEQFF.

There are a few counts of this clone. V usage is TRBV7-9 and J usage is TRBJ2-1, with TRBD2 matching 13 bases. CDR3 length: 15 amino acids. The germline gives CDR1 SEHNR, CDR2 FQNEAQ (reference sequence). Unmatched junction bases numbered 7, after V lost 6 bases and J lost 8 bases. The CDR3 here is CASRRLAGGGYEQFF. The CDR3 bases are TGTGCCAGCAGACGACTAGCGGGAGGCGGATATGAGCAGTTCTTC.

The rearrangement uses TRBV6-6 and TRBJ2-3, with D perhaps matching TRBD1 or TRBD2 (6 bases each). Germline values: CDR1 MNHNY, CDR2 SVGAGI (reference sequence). V was cut by 8 bases and J by 0 bases, with 18 bases left in between. This CDR3 comprises 16 residues. The CDR3 spells CASRALQGLSTDTQYF. The CDR3 coding sequence is TGTGCCAGCCGAGCCCTACAGGGACTTAGCACAGATACGCAGTATTTT.

The rearrangement uses TRBV18 and TRBJ2-7; the match to TRBD1 covers 7 bases. V lost 3 bases, J lost 2 bases, and 10 bases stayed unmatched. CDR3 length: 16 residues. Germline lookup yields CDR1 KGHSH and CDR2 LQKENI. This chain's CDR3 is CASSPRQGATTYEQYF. In DNA, the CDR3 is TGTGCCAGCTCACCCAGACAGGGTGCGACCACCTACGAGCAGTACTTC.

V is TRBV19 and J is TRBJ1-1; D is unclear. CDR3 length: 15 residues. Germline CDR1 is LNHDA and CDR2 is SQIVND (reference sequence). Trimming left V 2 bases short and J 1 base short, with 11 bases between. The CDR3 DNA is TGTGCCAGTAGTATACGGGTGATTGCGAACACTGAAGCTTTCTTT. Translating it yields CASSIRVIANTEAFF.

The chain has TRBV4-3 and TRBJ1-5; TRBD1 agrees at 8 bases. The V and J ends lost 4 bases and 7 bases, in that order; junction bases with no gene match: 6. Germline-derived CDR1 and CDR2 are LGHNA and YSLEER. CDR3 length equals 14 residues. The CDR3 DNA reads as TGCGCCAGCAGCCTAGGACAGGGAGGGCAGCCCCAGCATTTT. Residues: CASSLGQGGQPQHF.

This sequence joins TRBV11-3 and TRBJ1-1; no clear D. V was pared by 4 bases and J by 6 bases, with 9 bases between. Per germline, CDR1 SGHNT and CDR2 YENEEA. The CDR3 contains 12 residues. CDR3 DNA sequence: TGTGCCAGCAGCTCGGGTGGGGCTGAAGCTTTCTTT. Amino acids: CASSSGGAEAFF.

The CDR3 DNA sequence: TGTGCCAGCAGTTTCGACTGGGTGGGGACTAGGAATGAGCAGTTCTTC. Translating gives CASSFDWVGTRNEQFF. The V call is TRBV27, the J call TRBJ2-1; 8 positions match TRBD2. There are 16 residues in the CDR3. Germline V gene data show CDR1 as MNHEY and CDR2 as SMNVEV (reference sequence). The V gene end was trimmed by 3 bases and the J gene end by 7 bases; junction bases not matched to a gene: 11.

The genes are TRBV27 and TRBJ2-1; 10 nucleotides align to TRBD2. The CDR3 has 15 amino acids. The V gene's germline CDR1 is MNHEY and CDR2 SMNVEV (reference sequence). V was clipped by 2 bases and J by 4 bases; unmatched bases: 2. CDR3 sequence (DNA): TGTGCCAGCAGTTTAGAACTAGCGGGGTACAATGAGCAGTTCTTC. It translates to CASSLELAGYNEQFF.

The V call is TRBV6-5, the J call TRBJ2-3; 7 positions agree with TRBD2. This CDR3 is 14 amino acids long. V lost 7 bases and J lost 2; bases outside the gene matches: 6. Germline CDR1 and CDR2: MNHEY and SVGAGI. This CDR3 is CASKKLAATDTQYF. The CDR3 DNA is TGTGCCAGCAAAAAGCTAGCGGCCACAGATACGCAGTATTTT.

The V and J genes are TRBV24-1 and TRBJ2-3; D gene ambiguous. Germline-derived CDR1 and CDR2 are KGHDR and SFDVKD. V lost 2 bases to trimming and J lost 0 bases, with 5 bases between them. This CDR3 is 14 amino acids long. The CDR3 protein is CATSDSPSTDTQYF. CDR3 in DNA: TGTGCCACCAGTGATTCGCCAAGCACAGATACGCAGTATTTT.

J is TRBJ1-2 and V is TRBV27; TRBD1 agrees at 7 bases. V lost 6 bases, J lost 8 bases, and 9 bases stayed unmatched. The CDR3 length is 13 residues. The germline V gene encodes CDR1 MNHEY and CDR2 SMNVEV (reference sequence). CDR3 nucleotide sequence: TGTGCCAGCAGAACCCCAGGGGGGGGAGGCTACACCTTC. Its translation is CASRTPGGGGYTF.

The V call is TRBV14, the J call TRBJ2-3; unclear D gene. Germline assignment: CDR1 SGHDN and CDR2 FVKESK. V lost 1 base and J lost 1, with 6 bases in between. The CDR3 consists of 14 residues. The CDR3 sequence is CASSQALGTDTQYF. As DNA, the CDR3 is TGTGCCAGCAGCCAAGCCCTTGGCACAGATACGCAGTATTTT.

The gene calls are TRBV5-6 and TRBJ1-2; 8 bases are shared with TRBD1. There are 14 residues in the CDR3. After removal of 6 bases from V and 5 bases from J, the junction contained 9 bases not matched to a gene. CDR1 and CDR2 from the germline V gene are SGHDT and YYEEEE. The CDR3 is CASTRRTGTYGYTF. CDR3 DNA: TGTGCCAGCACCCGGAGGACAGGGACTTATGGCTACACCTTC.